This entry lists 9 T cell receptor beta chains sequenced from one sample in a study of T cell repertoires in cytomegalovirus infection. TCRdb reprocessed the reads via MiXCR and lists one record per CDR3 protein. The sample holds roughly 280,000 distinct CDR3 sequences, around 20% seen once. The antigens for these receptors are not known. Sequenced here: cultured PBMCs, sampled from culture after CMV antigen stimulation. Receptors were obtained from a human donor in good health (CMV status not recorded). Some clones in this sample may be carry-over from other donors' samples.

This clonotype was detected only a few times. The chain combines TRBV4-1 with TRBJ2-5; no definite D call. Germline V gene lookup returns CDR1 MGHRA and CDR2 YSYEKL. The CDR3 is 17 amino acids. Trimming removed 2 bases from V and 4 bases from J, with 20 bases in between. DNA for the CDR3: TGCGCCAGCAGCCAACGCCCACCGGGCCTTATCGGAGAGACCCAGTACTTC. This translates into CASSQRPPGLIGETQYF.

The V gene is TRBV2, the J gene TRBJ1-3; D possibly corresponds to TRBD1 (6 bases). Trimming cost V 6 bases and J 0 bases, with 15 bases left between them. The CDR3 is 16 residues long. In germline, CDR1 is SNHLY, CDR2 FYNNEI. CDR3 residues: CASRTLLGASGNTIYF. The DNA of the CDR3 is TGTGCCAGCAGGACCCTCCTGGGGGCCTCTGGAAACACCATATATTTT.

The chain couples TRBV19 to TRBJ1-3; 8 bases line up with TRBD1. Germline CDR1 is LNHDA and CDR2 is SQIVND (reference sequence). J was trimmed by 9 bases and V by 0 bases; bases with no gene match: 4. This CDR3 is 14 amino acids long. CDR3 in amino acids: CASSIDGTGTTIYF. The CDR3 coding sequence is TGTGCCAGTAGTATAGATGGGACAGGCACCACCATATATTTT.

This chain connects TRBV7-9 to TRBJ2-1, with D maybe TRBD2 (6 bases). The germline V gene has CDR1 SEHNR and CDR2 FQNEAQ (reference sequence). This CDR3 spans 14 amino acids. V dropped 5 bases and J dropped 9 bases, with 17 bases sitting between them. Here the CDR3 DNA reads TGTGCCAGCAGCCCCGACCTCGGGAGCCTTGAGCAGTTCTTC. It is translated as CASSPDLGSLEQFF.

This clonotype was detected many times. The chain joins TRBV6-1 to TRBJ2-7; the match to TRBD2 covers 8 bases. The V gene end was trimmed by 0 bases and the J gene end by 4 bases; junction bases not matched to a gene: 8. Per the germline V gene, CDR1 is MNHNS and CDR2 is SASEGT. This CDR3 has 16 residues. CDR3 sequence reads: CASSEAASGRGYEQYV. In nucleotides, the CDR3 is TGTGCCAGCAGTGAAGCGGCTAGCGGGCGGGGATACGAGCAGTACGTC.

This clonotype was detected ten times or more. The chain joins TRBV27 to TRBJ1-5; 7 bases are a match to TRBD1. From germline, CDR1 is MNHEY and CDR2 SMNVEV (reference sequence). This CDR3 is 13 amino acids long. The trim removed 7 bases at V and 1 base at J, leaving 1 base unmatched. The DNA for the CDR3 is TGTGCCAGCAAACAGGGGAGCAATCAGCCCCAGCATTTT. It yields the protein CASKQGSNQPQHF.

Many counts were recorded for this clonotype. V and J are TRBV11-2 and TRBJ1-1; maybe TRBD1 (6 bases). Germline assignment: CDR1 SGHAT and CDR2 FQNNGV. The CDR3 is made up of 17 amino acids. Between the trimmed V and J ends, which lost 5 bases and 4 bases, there was a span of 23 bases. CDR3 nucleotide sequence: TGTGCCAGCAGCCCAGTGGGGCAGGGGAGGATAGGCACTGAAGCTTTCTTT. Translation gives CASSPVGQGRIGTEAFF.

This clonotype has only a few counts. The chain carries TRBV7-2 and TRBJ2-7, with TRBD1 as a possible D gene (6 bases). Germline CDR1 SGHTA, CDR2 FQGNSA. This CDR3 has 12 residues. V was clipped by 8 bases and J by 2 bases, with 10 bases between them. The DNA of the CDR3 is TGTGCCAGCCGACAGGACACCTACGAGCAGTACTTC. Its protein product is CASRQDTYEQYF.

This clonotype appeared many times. The rearrangement links TRBV19 to TRBJ2-7; 12 bases align to TRBD2. The CDR3 totals 15 residues. V dropped 3 bases and J dropped 2; count of bases not matched to a gene: 2. CDR1 and CDR2 from the germline V gene are LNHDA and SQIVND (reference sequence). The CDR3 sequence: CASSMRLAGAYEQYF. Here the CDR3 DNA reads TGTGCCAGTAGTATGCGACTAGCGGGAGCCTACGAGCAGTACTTC.